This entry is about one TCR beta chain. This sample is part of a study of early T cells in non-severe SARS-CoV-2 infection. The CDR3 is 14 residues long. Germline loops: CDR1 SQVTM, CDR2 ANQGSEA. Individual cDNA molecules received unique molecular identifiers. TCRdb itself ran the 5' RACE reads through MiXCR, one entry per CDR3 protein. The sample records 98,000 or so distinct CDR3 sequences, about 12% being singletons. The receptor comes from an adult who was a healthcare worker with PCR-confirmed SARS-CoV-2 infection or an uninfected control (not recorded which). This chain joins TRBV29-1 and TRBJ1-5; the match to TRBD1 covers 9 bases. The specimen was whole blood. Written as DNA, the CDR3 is TGCATCGTCGTGACAGGGGGTGGCAATCAGCCCCAGCATTTT. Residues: CIVVTGGGNQPQHF.